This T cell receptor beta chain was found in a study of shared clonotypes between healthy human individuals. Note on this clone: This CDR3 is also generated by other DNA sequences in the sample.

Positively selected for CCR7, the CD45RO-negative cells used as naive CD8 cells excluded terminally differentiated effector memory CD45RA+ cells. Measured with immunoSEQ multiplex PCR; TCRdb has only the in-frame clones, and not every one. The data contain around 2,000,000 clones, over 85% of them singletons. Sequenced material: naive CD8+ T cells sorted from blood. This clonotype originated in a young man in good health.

The chain's CDR3 is CASSLAQETQYF. CDR3 sequence (DNA): TGTGCCAGCAGCTTGGCCCAAGAGACCCAGTACTTC. The genes are TRBV7-9 and TRBJ2-5; the D is unclear. The germline CDR1 and CDR2 sequences are SEHNR and FQNEAQ (reference sequence). The CDR3 loop spans 12 amino acids. With 3 bases removed from V and 1 base from J, the gap between germline ends came to 3 bases.